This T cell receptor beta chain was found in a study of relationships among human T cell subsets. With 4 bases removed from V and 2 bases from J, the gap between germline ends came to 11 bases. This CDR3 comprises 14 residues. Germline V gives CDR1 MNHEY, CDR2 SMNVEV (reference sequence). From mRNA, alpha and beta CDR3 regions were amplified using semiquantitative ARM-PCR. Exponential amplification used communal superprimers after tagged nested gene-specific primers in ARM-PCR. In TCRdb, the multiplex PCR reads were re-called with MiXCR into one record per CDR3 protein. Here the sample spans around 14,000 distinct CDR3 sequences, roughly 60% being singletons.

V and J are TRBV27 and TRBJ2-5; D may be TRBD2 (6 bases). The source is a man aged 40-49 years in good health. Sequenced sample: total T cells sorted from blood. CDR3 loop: CASSYTREQETQYF. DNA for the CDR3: TGTGCCAGCAGTTACACCCGGGAGCAAGAGACCCAGTACTTC.